This T cell receptor beta chain came from a study of blood T cell repertoires in COVID-19 (dated by TCRdb to the early 2020s). Notes on the research overall: Samples from collaborators originated in the United States, Italy and Spain and spanned both the acute and convalescent phases of COVID-19. The samples were drawn from two sources: the first 160 participants of the ongoing ImmuneRACE study, and 1,200 or so subjects contributed by 6 global collaborators. The repertoires were released in a freely available public database meant as a resource for research on the immune response to SARS-CoV-2. The dataset comprised deeply sampled blood TCRbeta repertoires from subjects exposed to, actively infected with, or recovered from COVID-19. Sample metadata almost always included a de-identified subject ID, COVID-19 status, age in years and sex. The prospective study material was composed of cDNA or gDNA derived from T cells, B-cell-depleted T cells, or PBMCs. Where HLA class I and class II types were available, the types were taken from metadata supplied by the sample provider, not from assay-based typing. On the study overall, not on this receptor specifically: How much clinical and demographic metadata was included differed by source and by participant, and the metadata was provided uncurated.

TCRbeta CDR3 regions were amplified from genomic DNA using the immunoSEQ Assay, a bias-controlled multiplex PCR. The original methods were these. Nucleated cell counts per sample were estimated from amplification of reference gene primers within the assay. To quantify the absolute abundance of each unique TCRbeta CDR3 rearrangement, sequence reads were collapsed and filtered. For each sample, productive Simpson clonality was calculated as the square root of Simpson's diversity index over productive rearrangements. TCRdb mirrors the immuneACCESS table, restricted to in-frame sequences. Some clones are absent from its copies; in checked studies, under half trace to an unresolved V gene, and the reason for the others is unknown. V and J calls and clone size are given by that table; D and trimming were obtained from the DNA. This sample gives about 390,000 clones in total; 80% to 90% of them show up just once. Roughly 2% of the sample is held by the ten biggest clonotypes.

The CDR3 starts with the cysteine, ends with the phenylalanine, and has 15 residues. Just CDR3 DNA is preserved here, 45 bases in frame from base 1. The germline V gene encodes CDR1 SNHLY and CDR2 FYNNEI. V ends up 5 bases short and J 4 bases short, with an unmatched junction base count of 9. With regard to this clone: The antigen it binds to is not known. There are no base qualities to consult, and no much larger clone falls within one base.

One collaborating source in Seattle enrolled patients during active infection and followed them longitudinally through the course of disease. Collaborating institutions collected whole blood in K2EDTA tubes following their own protocols. For TCRbeta analysis, collaborators shipped samples in one of three forms: frozen whole blood, isolated PBMCs, or DNA extracted from either of those sample types. The sequenced sample consisted of peripheral blood. The chain links TRBV2 with TRBJ1-1; 8 bases in between match TRBD1. The receptor comes from a woman aged 55-69 years with COVID-19, enrolled during active disease. The sequence in DNA is TGTGCCAGCAGTTTACAGGGGGATGCAAGCACTGAAGCTTTCTTT. It codes for CASSLQGDASTEAFF.